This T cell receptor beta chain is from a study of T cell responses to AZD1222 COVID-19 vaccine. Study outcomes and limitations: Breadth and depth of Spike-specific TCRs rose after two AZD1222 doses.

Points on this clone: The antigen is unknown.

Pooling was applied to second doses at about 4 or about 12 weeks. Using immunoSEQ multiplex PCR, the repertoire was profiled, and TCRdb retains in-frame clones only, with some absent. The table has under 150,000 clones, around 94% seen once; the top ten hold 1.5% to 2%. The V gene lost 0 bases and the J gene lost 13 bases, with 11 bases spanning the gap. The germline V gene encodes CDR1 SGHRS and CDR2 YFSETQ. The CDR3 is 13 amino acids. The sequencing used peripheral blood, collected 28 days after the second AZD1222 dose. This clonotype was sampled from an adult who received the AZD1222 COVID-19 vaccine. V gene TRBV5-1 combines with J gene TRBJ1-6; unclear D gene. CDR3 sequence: CASSLDGVSPLHF. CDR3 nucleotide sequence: TGCGCCAGCAGCTTGGATGGGGTATCTCCCCTCCACTTT.